This T cell receptor beta chain is drawn from a study of CD8 T cells in Susac syndrome. After removal of 3 bases from V and 12 bases from J, the junction contained 8 bases not matched to a gene. The CDR3 loop spans 12 amino acids. CDR1 and CDR2 from the germline V gene are GTSNPN and SVGIG (reference sequence). Random hexamers were used to reverse transcribe the RNA input (roughly 0.5 to 1 ug). TCRdb reanalysed the immunoSEQ multiplex PCR reads using MiXCR and keeps one entry per CDR3 protein. The table lists around 150,000 distinct CDR3 sequences, more than 85% of them singletons. This clonotype was picked up one time.

The receptor's source is a human donor with Susac syndrome. The rearrangement joins TRBV30 to TRBJ1-2, with TRBD1 identical over 9 bases. Input material: CD4+ T cells from PBMCs. CDR3 protein: CAWRITGGADTF. CDR3 sequence (DNA): TGTGCCTGGAGGATTACAGGGGGCGCCGACACCTTC.